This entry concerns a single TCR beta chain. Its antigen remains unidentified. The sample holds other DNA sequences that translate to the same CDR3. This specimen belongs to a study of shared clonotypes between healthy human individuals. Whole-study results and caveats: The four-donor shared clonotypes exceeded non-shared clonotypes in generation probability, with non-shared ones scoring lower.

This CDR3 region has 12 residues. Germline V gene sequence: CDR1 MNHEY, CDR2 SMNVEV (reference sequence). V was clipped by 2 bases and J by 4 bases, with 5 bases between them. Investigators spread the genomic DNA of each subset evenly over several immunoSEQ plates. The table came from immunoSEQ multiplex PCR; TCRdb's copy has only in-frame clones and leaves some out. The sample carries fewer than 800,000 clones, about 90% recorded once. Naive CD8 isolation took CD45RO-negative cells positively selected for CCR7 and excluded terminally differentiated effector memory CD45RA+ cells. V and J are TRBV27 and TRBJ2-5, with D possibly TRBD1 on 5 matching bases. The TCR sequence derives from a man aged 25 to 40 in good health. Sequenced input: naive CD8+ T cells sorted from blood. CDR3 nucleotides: TGTGCCAGCAGTTTAAGGGGAGAGACCCAGTACTTC. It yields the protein CASSLRGETQYF.